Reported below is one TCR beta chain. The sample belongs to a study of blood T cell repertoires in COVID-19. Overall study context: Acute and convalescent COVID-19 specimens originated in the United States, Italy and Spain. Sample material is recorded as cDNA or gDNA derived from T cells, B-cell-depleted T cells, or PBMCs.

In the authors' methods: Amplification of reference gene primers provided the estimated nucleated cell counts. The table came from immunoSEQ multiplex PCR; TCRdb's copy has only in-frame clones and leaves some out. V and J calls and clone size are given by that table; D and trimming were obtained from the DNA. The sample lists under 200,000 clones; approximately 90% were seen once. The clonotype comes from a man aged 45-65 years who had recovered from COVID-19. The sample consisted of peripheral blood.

CDR3 sequence: CAISGDSHREGYTF. CDR3 nucleotides: TGTGCCATCAGTGGTGACAGCCACCGAGAGGGCTACACCTTC. This chain joins TRBV10-3 and TRBJ1-2; D is possibly TRBD1 (5 bases). V gave up 4 bases and J gave up 8 bases, with 17 bases separating them. The CDR3 extends over 14 amino acids. Germline CDR1 ENHRY, CDR2 SYGVKD.